This is a list of T cell receptor beta chains from one sample in a study of cytomegalovirus exposure and HLA in healthy donors. TCRdb's copy holds only in-frame clones and misses some; the assay was immunoSEQ multiplex PCR. The repertoire holds 110,000 or so clones, with 82% as singletons. The sequencing input was PBMCs. The source of these receptors is a woman in her late teens or twenties in good health and CMV-seronegative. CDR3s include the opening cysteine and the closing phenylalanine or tryptophan. D genes are given only for firm matches. Only some rows state a clone size, as once, few, many or a class for expanded clones.

CDR3	DNA	V	size	J	D
CASSSIGLADYEQYF	TGTGCCAGCAGTTCCATAGGGCTAGCGGACTACGAGCAGTACTTC	TRBV28	-	TRBJ2-7	TRBD2
CASSRDRVNEKLFF	TGTGCCAGCAGCCGTGACAGGGTCAATGAAAAACTGTTTTTT	TRBV14	-	TRBJ1-4	TRBD1
CASSSGYSNQPQHF	TGTGCCAGCAGTTCAGGGTATAGCAATCAGCCCCAGCATTTT	TRBV28	-	TRBJ1-5	-
CASSQTRAGYTF	TGTGCCAGCAGCCAGACCAGGGCTGGCTACACCTTC	TRBV14	-	TRBJ1-2	-
CASSYSGTDSYEQYF	TGTGCCAGCAGTTACTCCGGGACAGATTCTTACGAGCAGTACTTC	TRBV6-5	-	TRBJ2-7	TRBD1
CASTADRSLVNYGYTF	TGTGCCAGCACCGCGGACAGGTCTCTCGTTAACTATGGCTACACCTTC	TRBV28	-	TRBJ1-2	TRBD1
CASGGDSNQPQHF	TGTGCCAGCGGCGGGGACAGTAATCAGCCCCAGCATTTT	TRBV2	-	TRBJ1-5	TRBD1
CASSYDRKSYEQYF	TGTGCCAGCAGCTACGACAGGAAATCCTACGAGCAGTACTTC	TRBV13	-	TRBJ2-7	-
CASSQDQGAAGNTIYF	TGCGCCAGCAGCCAAGATCAGGGGGCCGCTGGAAACACCATATATTTT	TRBV4-1	once	TRBJ1-3	TRBD1
CATSTERVWASEKLFF	TGTGCCACCAGCACCGAGAGGGTATGGGCATCCGAAAAACTGTTTTTT	TRBV15	-	TRBJ1-4	-
CASSQFFQGRHEQYF	TGCGCCAGCAGCCAATTCTTCCAGGGGCGCCACGAGCAGTACTTC	TRBV4-1	-	TRBJ2-7	-
CASSNSGEQFF	TGCGCCAGCAGTAATTCGGGTGAGCAGTTCTTC	TRBV5-1	once	TRBJ2-1	-
CASSLVTGGAYEQYF	TGTGCCAGCAGTTTGGTAACAGGGGGTGCCTACGAGCAGTACTTC	TRBV28	-	TRBJ2-7	TRBD1
CASSQALTGGMYEQYF	TGCGCCAGCAGCCAAGCGTTGACAGGGGGCATGTACGAGCAGTACTTC	TRBV4-1	once	TRBJ2-7	TRBD1
CASRGEGSGNTIYF	TGTGCCAGCAGGGGTGAGGGCTCTGGAAACACCATATATTTT	TRBV6-1	few	TRBJ1-3	-
CASSPFFGFTDTQYF	TGTGCCAGCAGTCCTTTTTTCGGGTTCACAGATACGCAGTATTTT	TRBV28	-	TRBJ2-3	-
CASRQDSQPQHF	TGTGCCAGCAGACAGGATTCTCAGCCCCAGCATTTT	TRBV2	few	TRBJ1-5	-
CASSFLTSRGEQFF	TGTGCCAGCAGTTTCCTGACTAGCCGGGGTGAGCAGTTCTTC	TRBV27	-	TRBJ2-1	TRBD2
CATGTGELFF	TGTGCCACCGGGACCGGGGAGCTGTTTTTT	TRBV30	-	TRBJ2-2	-
CASSWGGRGSTDTQYF	TGTGCCAGCAGCTGGGGGGGACGCGGGAGCACAGATACGCAGTATTTT	TRBV7-6	-	TRBJ2-3	TRBD2
CASSQRATQYF	TGTGCCAGCAGCCAGAGGGCTACGCAGTATTTT	TRBV14	once	TRBJ2-3	-
CASSDSLADSTDTQYF	TGTGCCAGCAGTGACTCGCTAGCGGATAGCACAGATACGCAGTATTTT	TRBV6-4	-	TRBJ2-3	TRBD2
CASNNRGSAGYTF	TGTGCCAGCAACAACAGGGGTTCGGCTGGCTACACCTTC	TRBV6-6	-	TRBJ1-2	TRBD1
CASSQDVGRATEAFF	TGCGCCAGCAGCCAAGACGTAGGGCGGGCCACTGAAGCTTTCTTT	TRBV4-3	few	TRBJ1-1	-
CSVEDRDSRQETQYF	TGCAGCGTTGAAGATCGGGACTCCCGACAAGAGACCCAGTACTTC	TRBV29-1	-	TRBJ2-5	-
CASSPTSGRPTDTQYF	TGCGCCAGCAGCCCGACTAGCGGGAGGCCCACAGATACGCAGTATTTT	TRBV5-1	-	TRBJ2-3	TRBD2
CAISGTGRETEAFF	TGTGCCATCAGTGGCACGGGGAGAGAAACTGAAGCTTTCTTT	TRBV10-3	-	TRBJ1-1	-
CASRTGTGHGSGELFF	TGCGCCAGCAGAACCGGGACAGGGCATGGGTCCGGGGAGCTGTTTTTT	TRBV5-1	-	TRBJ2-2	TRBD1
CAISDLVGTDKIVNYGYTF	TGTGCCATCAGTGATCTAGTCGGGACAGACAAAATCGTTAACTATGGCTACACCTTC	TRBV10-3	-	TRBJ1-2	TRBD1
CASSAGLAGDEQYF	TGTGCCAGCTCAGCGGGACTAGCGGGAGACGAGCAGTACTTC	TRBV18	-	TRBJ2-7	TRBD2
CASSSETLNTEAFF	TGTGCCAGCAGCTCTGAGACACTGAACACTGAAGCTTTCTTT	TRBV5-4	-	TRBJ1-1	-
CASSIDEGQPDSGANVLTF	TGTGCCAGTAGTATAGATGAGGGACAGCCCGACTCTGGGGCCAACGTCCTGACTTTC	TRBV19	-	TRBJ2-6	TRBD1
CASSFGQGREAFF	TGTGCCAGCAGTTTCGGGCAGGGTAGGGAAGCTTTCTTT	TRBV27	-	TRBJ1-1	-
CATGTGGLVNTEAFF	TGTGCCACCGGGACAGGGGGTTTAGTGAACACTGAAGCTTTCTTT	TRBV19	-	TRBJ1-1	TRBD1
CAVTRAGPMENTEDFF	TGTGCCGTAACTAGGGCAGGCCCTATGGAGAACACTGAAGATTTCTTT	TRBV2	-	TRBJ1-1	-
CASRGGNTEAFF	TGTGCCAGCAGAGGGGGGAACACTGAAGCTTTCTTT	TRBV28	-	TRBJ1-1	-
CASSYSRGGEETQYF	TGTGCCAGCAGTTACTCGAGGGGGGGCGAGGAGACCCAGTACTTC	TRBV6-6	-	TRBJ2-5	-
CAIRSGRSVHEQFF	TGTGCCATCCGTTCTGGGCGTTCTGTGCATGAGCAGTTCTTC	TRBV10-3	few	TRBJ2-1	-
CASSPSGGRTGELFF	TGTGCCAGCAGCCCTAGCGGGGGGCGAACCGGGGAGCTGTTTTTT	TRBV7-9	-	TRBJ2-2	TRBD2
CASSHSDSYEQFF	TGCGCCAGCAGCCATTCGGACTCCTATGAGCAGTTCTTC	TRBV4-1	-	TRBJ2-1	-
CASSSRTDGYEQYF	TGTGCCAGCAGCTCACGGACTGACGGTTACGAGCAGTACTTC	TRBV7-8	-	TRBJ2-7	-
CASSLRAPDEQYF	TGTGCCAGCAGTCTCCGAGCCCCGGACGAGCAGTACTTC	TRBV28	-	TRBJ2-7	-
CATSGAAGGGYTF	TGTGCTACTAGCGGGGCGGCCGGAGGTGGCTACACCTTC	TRBV10-3	-	TRBJ1-2	-
CAWSVGGELFF	TGTGCCTGGAGTGTCGGCGGGGAGCTGTTTTTT	TRBV30	-	TRBJ2-2	-
CASSPQAGVSYNEQFF	TGTGCCAGCAGCCCCCAGGCGGGGGTCTCCTACAATGAGCAGTTCTTC	TRBV7-2	-	TRBJ2-1	TRBD2
CASSEATRGVTQYF	TGTGCCAGCAGTGAAGCCACCAGGGGAGTTACGCAGTATTTT	TRBV2	few	TRBJ2-3	-
CASSSRRLAGEQFF	TGTGCCAGCAGTTCCCGACGACTAGCGGGGGAGCAGTTCTTC	TRBV6-5	few	TRBJ2-1	TRBD2
CASSEGQGPTEAFF	TGTGCCAGCAGTGAAGGACAGGGCCCCACTGAAGCTTTCTTT	TRBV6-1	few	TRBJ1-1	TRBD1
CASSFSRDTGELFF	TGTGCCAGCAGCTTTTCCAGGGATACCGGGGAGCTGTTTTTT	TRBV7-2	-	TRBJ2-2	-
CASTPGYSNQPQHF	TGTGCCAGCACCCCAGGGTATAGCAATCAGCCCCAGCATTTT	TRBV5-8	-	TRBJ1-5	-
CASSLVSYEQYF	TGCGCCAGCAGCTTGGTATCCTACGAGCAGTACTTC	TRBV5-1	-	TRBJ2-7	-
CSVTPRGFVGNEQFF	TGCAGCGTTACGCCCCGGGGTTTTGTGGGCAATGAGCAGTTCTTC	TRBV29-1	few	TRBJ2-1	-
CASSFGQQDEKLFF	TGTGCCAGCAGCTTTGGGCAGCAGGATGAAAAACTGTTTTTT	TRBV5-4	-	TRBJ1-4	-
CASSARQGHYGYTF	TGTGCCAGCAGTGCCCGACAGGGCCACTATGGCTACACCTTC	TRBV6-4	-	TRBJ1-2	TRBD1
CASSRVSNQPQHF	TGTGCCAGCAGCCGGGTCTCAAATCAGCCCCAGCATTTT	TRBV27	-	TRBJ1-5	-
CASSSDRGLYGYTF	TGCGCCAGCAGCTCTGACAGGGGACTATATGGCTACACCTTC	TRBV5-1	once	TRBJ1-2	TRBD1
CASSPFWTGGDYEQYF	TGTGCCAGCTCACCCTTTTGGACAGGGGGCGACTACGAGCAGTACTTC	TRBV18	once	TRBJ2-7	TRBD1
CASSPTLRTGGGEKLFF	TGCGCCAGCAGCCCGACACTCCGGACAGGGGGAGGTGAAAAACTGTTTTTT	TRBV5-1	few	TRBJ1-4	TRBD1
CASSQVQGTDTQYF	TGCGCCAGCAGCCAAGTCCAGGGGACAGATACGCAGTATTTT	TRBV4-1	-	TRBJ2-3	-